Presented here are 3 T cell receptor beta chains from one specimen sequenced in a study of cytomegalovirus exposure and HLA in healthy donors. The PCR made use of 60 Vbeta and 13 Jbeta primers. Sequencing was performed with immunoSEQ multiplex PCR; in TCRdb, only in-frame clones are kept and a portion is missing. In the table there are around 160,000 clones, around 77% of which are singletons. Input material: PBMCs. The receptors stem from a woman aged 40 to 55 in good health and CMV-seronegative.

This clone has a handful of counts. V and J are TRBV5-1 and TRBJ2-5, with TRBD1 matching over 9 bases. V lost 6 bases to trimming and J lost 3 bases; unmatched junction nucleotides: 9. This CDR3 spans 15 amino acids. Looked up from germline, CDR1 is SGHRS and CDR2 is YFSETQ. CDR3 nucleotide sequence: TGCGCCAGCACCCCGGACAGGGGACAAGAAGAGACCCAGTACTTC. The encoded protein is CASTPDRGQEETQYF.

This clone has just a few counts. The CDR3 DNA is TGTGCCAGCAGTGAACCGGGACAGACCTCCTACGAGCAGTACTTC. Encoded protein: CASSEPGQTSYEQYF. The chain uses TRBV6-1 and TRBJ2-7; 7 nucleotides match TRBD1. The CDR3 length is 15 residues. V shed 2 bases and J 0 bases; nucleotides not matched to a gene: 4. Germline V gene sequence: CDR1 MNHNS, CDR2 SASEGT.

On this clone: This sample also contains other DNA sequences that code for the same CDR3. J is TRBJ2-1 and V is TRBV5-1, with TRBD2 matching over 7 bases. CDR3 length: 13 amino acids. The germline V gene encodes CDR1 SGHRS and CDR2 YFSETQ. V trimming: 0 bases; J trimming: 7 bases; junction bases outside the gene matches: 1. CDR3 DNA: TGCGCCAGCAGCTTGGGGACTAGTAATGAGCAGTTCTTC. Protein sequence: CASSLGTSNEQFF.